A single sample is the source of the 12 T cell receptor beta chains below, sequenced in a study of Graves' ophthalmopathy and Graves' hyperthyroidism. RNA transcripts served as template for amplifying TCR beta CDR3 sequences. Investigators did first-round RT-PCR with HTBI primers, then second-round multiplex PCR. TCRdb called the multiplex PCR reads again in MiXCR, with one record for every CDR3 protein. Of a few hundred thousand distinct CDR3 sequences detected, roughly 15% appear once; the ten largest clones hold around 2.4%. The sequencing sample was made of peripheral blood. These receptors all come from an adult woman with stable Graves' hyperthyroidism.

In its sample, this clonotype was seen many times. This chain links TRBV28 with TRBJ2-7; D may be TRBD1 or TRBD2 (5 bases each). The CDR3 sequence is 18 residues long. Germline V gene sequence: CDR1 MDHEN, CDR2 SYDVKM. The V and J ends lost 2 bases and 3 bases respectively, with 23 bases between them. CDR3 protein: CASSLHPLGGADIYEQYF. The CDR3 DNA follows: TGTGCCAGCAGTTTACACCCCCTTGGGGGAGCTGATATCTACGAGCAGTACTTC. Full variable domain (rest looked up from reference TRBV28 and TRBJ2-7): DVKVTQSSRYLVKRTGEKVFLECVQDMDHENMFWYRQDPGLGLRLIYFSYDVKMKEKGDIPEGYSVSREKKERFSLILESASTNQTSMYLCASSLHPLGGADIYEQYFGPGTRLTVT.

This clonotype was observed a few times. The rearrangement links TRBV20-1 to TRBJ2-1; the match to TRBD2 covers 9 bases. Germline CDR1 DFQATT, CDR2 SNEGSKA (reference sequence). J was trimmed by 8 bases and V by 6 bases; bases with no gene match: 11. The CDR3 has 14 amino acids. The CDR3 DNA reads TGCAGTGCCCCCACGGGACTAGCCTCCGATGAGCAGTTCTTC. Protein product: CSAPTGLASDEQFF.

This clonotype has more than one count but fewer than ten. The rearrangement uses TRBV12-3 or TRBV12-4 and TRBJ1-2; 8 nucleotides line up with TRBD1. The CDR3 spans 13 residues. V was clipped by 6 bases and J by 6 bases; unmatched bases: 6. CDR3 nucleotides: TGTGCCAGCAGGCCGACAGGGGTGGATGGCTACACCTTC. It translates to CASRPTGVDGYTF.

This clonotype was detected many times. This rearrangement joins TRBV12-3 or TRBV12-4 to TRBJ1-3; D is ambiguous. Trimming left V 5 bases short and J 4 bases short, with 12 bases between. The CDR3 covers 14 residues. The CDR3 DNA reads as TGTGCCAGCAGTCACACTACGGAGGGAAACACCATATATTTT. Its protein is CASSHTTEGNTIYF.

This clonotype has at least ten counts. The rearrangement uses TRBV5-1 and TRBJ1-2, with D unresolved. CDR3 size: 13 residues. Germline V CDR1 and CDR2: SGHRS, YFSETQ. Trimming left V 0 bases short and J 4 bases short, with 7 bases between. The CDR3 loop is CASSLDNLYGYTF. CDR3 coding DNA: TGCGCCAGCAGCTTGGACAACCTCTATGGCTACACCTTC.

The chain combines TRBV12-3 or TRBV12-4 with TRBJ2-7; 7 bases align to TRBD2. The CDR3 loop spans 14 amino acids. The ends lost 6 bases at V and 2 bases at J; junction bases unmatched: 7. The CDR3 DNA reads TGTGCCAGCAGGATTAGCGGGCGAACCTACGAGCAGTACTTC. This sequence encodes CASRISGRTYEQYF.

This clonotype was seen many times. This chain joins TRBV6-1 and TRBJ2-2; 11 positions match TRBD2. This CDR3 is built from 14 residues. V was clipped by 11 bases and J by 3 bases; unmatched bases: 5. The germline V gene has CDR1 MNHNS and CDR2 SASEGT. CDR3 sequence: CASGTSGYTGELFF. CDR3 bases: TGTGCCTCTGGGACTAGCGGTTACACCGGGGAGCTGTTTTTT.

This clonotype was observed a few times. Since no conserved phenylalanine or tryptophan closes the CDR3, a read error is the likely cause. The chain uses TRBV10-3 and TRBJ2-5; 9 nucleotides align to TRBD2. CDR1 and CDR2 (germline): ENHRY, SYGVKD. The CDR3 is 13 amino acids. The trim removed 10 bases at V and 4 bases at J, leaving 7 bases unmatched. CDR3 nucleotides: TGTGCCACCCGAATTAGCGGGAGAGAGACCCAGTACCTC. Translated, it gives CATRISGRETQYL.

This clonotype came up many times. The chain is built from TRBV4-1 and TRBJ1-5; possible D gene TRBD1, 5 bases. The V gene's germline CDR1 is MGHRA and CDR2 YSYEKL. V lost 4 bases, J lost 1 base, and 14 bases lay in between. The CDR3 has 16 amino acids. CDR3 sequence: CASSRWAGTSNQPQHF. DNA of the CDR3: TGCGCCAGCAGCCGTTGGGCCGGGACCAGCAATCAGCCCCAGCATTTT.

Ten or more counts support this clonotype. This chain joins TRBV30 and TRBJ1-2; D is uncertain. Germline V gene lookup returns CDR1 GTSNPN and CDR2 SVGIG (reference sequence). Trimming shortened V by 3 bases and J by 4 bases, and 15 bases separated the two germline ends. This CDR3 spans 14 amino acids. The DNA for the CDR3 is TGTGCCTGGAGGGGAGACACCTCTCCCTATGGCTACACCTTC. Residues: CAWRGDTSPYGYTF.

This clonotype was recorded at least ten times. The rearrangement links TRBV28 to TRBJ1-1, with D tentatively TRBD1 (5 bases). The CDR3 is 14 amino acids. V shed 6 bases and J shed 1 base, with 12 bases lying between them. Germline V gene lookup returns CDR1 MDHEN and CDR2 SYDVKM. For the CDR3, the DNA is TGTGCCAGCAGCGAGCCGGGGACGAACACTGAAGCTTTCTTT. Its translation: CASSEPGTNTEAFF.

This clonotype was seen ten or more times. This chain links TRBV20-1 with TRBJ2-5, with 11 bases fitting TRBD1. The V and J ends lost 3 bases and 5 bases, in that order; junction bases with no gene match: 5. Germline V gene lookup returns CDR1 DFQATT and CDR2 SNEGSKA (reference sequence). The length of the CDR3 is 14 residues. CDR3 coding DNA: TGCAGTGCTAGCGGGACAGGGGGTTCGGAGACCCAGTACTTC. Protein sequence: CSASGTGGSETQYF.